A single sample gave rise to the 25 T cell receptor beta chains below, sequenced in a study of T cell responses to AZD1222 COVID-19 vaccine. Some clones are missing from TCRdb's copy, which holds only in-frame ones; the method was immunoSEQ multiplex PCR. The sample carries 100,000 to 150,000 clones, about nine tenths recorded once. Specimen: peripheral blood, collected on day 0 of AZD1222 vaccination. The receptors here all came from an adult in good health.

The genes are TRBV28 and TRBJ2-1; D might be TRBD1 (5 bases). The CDR3 length is 14 residues. Trimming removed 6 bases from V and 8 bases from J, with 17 bases in between. Germline V lookup: CDR1 MDHEN, CDR2 SYDVKM. The CDR3 here is CASSTGQQRDEQFF. CDR3 nucleotides: TGTGCCAGCAGCACTGGACAACAAAGGGATGAGCAGTTCTTC.

The chain links TRBV27 to TRBJ1-5, with D possibly TRBD1 on 6 matching bases. Trimming removed 5 bases from V and 6 bases from J, with 14 bases in between. Germline CDR1 MNHEY, CDR2 SMNVEV (reference sequence). This CDR3 spans 14 amino acids. The CDR3 is CASSAQGPPQPQHF. The CDR3 DNA follows: TGTGCCAGCAGTGCCCAGGGGCCCCCTCAGCCCCAGCATTTT.

In this sample, this clone turned up a few times. The chain joins TRBV5-1 to TRBJ2-5, with 11 bases that match TRBD2. This CDR3 has 19 residues. Per the germline V gene, CDR1 is SGHRS and CDR2 is YFSETQ. Losses at the gene ends were 3 bases for V and 5 bases for J; bases not matched to a gene: 18. The CDR3 sequence: CASSSPASGGRPRRETQYF. In nucleotides, the CDR3 is TGCGCCAGCAGCTCCCCGGCTAGCGGGGGGCGGCCAAGGAGGGAGACCCAGTACTTC.

The chain has TRBV9 and TRBJ2-7, with D hard to call. The CDR3 has 15 residues. Between the trimmed V and J ends, which lost 0 bases and 2 bases, there was a span of 12 bases. In germline, CDR1 is SGDLS, CDR2 YYNGEE. The CDR3, as DNA: TGTGCCAGCAGCGTAGGGGCAGCTTTGACCTACGAGCAGTACTTC. Protein product: CASSVGAALTYEQYF.

V usage is TRBV2 and J usage is TRBJ1-2; D unresolved. Between the trimmed V and J ends, which lost 6 bases and 4 bases, there was a span of 15 bases. CDR1 SNHLY and CDR2 FYNNEI come from the germline V gene. The CDR3 spans 14 residues. The CDR3 nucleotides are TGTGCCAGCAGGGACCGGGCCACCAGCTATGGCTACACCTTC. The encoded protein is CASRDRATSYGYTF. Using reference TRBV2 and TRBJ1-2 for the parts outside the CDR3, the full variable domain is EPEVTQTPSHQVTQMGQEVILRCVPISNHLYFYWYRQILGQKVEFLVSFYNNEISEKSEIFDDQFSVERPDGSNFTLKIRSTKLEDSAMYFCASRDRATSYGYTFGSGTRLTVV.

The CDR3 loop is CASSFVRGPPNEQFF. The CDR3 region has the DNA TGTGCCAGCAGCTTTGTCCGGGGACCTCCCAATGAGCAGTTCTTC. This chain links TRBV13 with TRBJ2-1; D possibly matches TRBD1 or TRBD2 (5 bases each). The CDR3 loop spans 15 amino acids. The germline CDR1 and CDR2 sequences are PRHDT and FYEKMQ (reference sequence). V dropped 3 bases and J dropped 6 bases, with 15 bases sitting between them.

The rearrangement joins TRBV5-3 to TRBJ2-7, with D hard to call. TRBV5-3 is an open reading frame, and its role is uncertain. V was clipped by 0 bases and J by 1 base, with 11 bases between them. This CDR3 has 15 amino acids. The CDR3 sequence is CARSLAGLASYEQYF. Written as DNA, the CDR3 is TGTGCCAGAAGCTTGGCGGGCCTGGCATCCTACGAGCAGTACTTC.

This rearrangement joins TRBV4-1 to TRBJ2-7; perhaps TRBD1 as D (7 bases). The CDR3 covers 13 residues. The V gene's germline CDR1 is MGHRA and CDR2 YSYEKL. V was shortened by 4 bases and J by 6 bases, with 13 bases between the two germline ends. CDR3 DNA sequence: TGCGCCAGCAGCCCGGGACAGCGGGCCGAGCAGTACTTC. Translated: CASSPGQRAEQYF.

This chain uses TRBV25-1 with TRBJ2-2; the D gene is possibly TRBD2 (6 bases). V dropped 7 bases and J dropped 5 bases, with 17 bases sitting between them. Germline CDR1 is MGHDK and CDR2 is SYGVNS. The CDR3 has 15 amino acids. CDR3 bases: TGTGCCAGCACCCTCGGGGCCGGAGGGACCGGGGAGCTGTTTTTT. This codes for CASTLGAGGTGELFF.

This sequence joins TRBV18 and TRBJ1-3; tentatively, D is TRBD1 (5 bases). This CDR3 region has 15 residues. Trimming stripped 6 bases from V and 2 bases from J, with 14 bases between. Germline CDR1 is KGHSH and CDR2 is LQKENI. CDR3 coding DNA: TGTGCCAGCTCCACATATGACAGTACTGGAAACACCATATATTTT. This codes for CASSTYDSTGNTIYF.

The V and J genes are TRBV21-1 and TRBJ2-7; the listed D gene, TRBD2, was not tested against the DNA. TRBV21-1 is a known pseudogene. There are 16 residues in the CDR3. The CDR3 reads CASSDEQITPRDEQYF. DNA of the CDR3: TGTGCCAGCAGCGACGAACAAATCACCCCGAGGGACGAGCAGTACTTC.

The CDR3: CASSPTGAKVDEQYF. CDR3 nucleotide sequence: TGTGCCAGCTCACCCACGGGAGCTAAGGTGGACGAGCAGTACTTC. This chain uses TRBV18 with TRBJ2-7, with TRBD2 as a possible D gene (6 bases). V dropped 3 bases and J dropped 5 bases, with 17 bases sitting between them. The CDR3 covers 15 residues. The germline gives CDR1 KGHSH, CDR2 LQKENI.

The chain combines TRBV19 with TRBJ1-2; 10 nucleotides align to TRBD1. Unmatched junction bases numbered 3, after V lost 7 bases and J lost 4 bases. Germline CDR1 reads LNHDA; CDR2 reads SQIVND (reference sequence). CDR3 size: 13 residues. CDR3 DNA: TGTGCCAGTACCAGGACAGGGGGCTATGGCTACACCTTC. Amino acid sequence: CASTRTGGYGYTF.

This clone was seen a few times. This chain joins TRBV7-2 and TRBJ2-1; TRBD2 agrees at 9 bases. This CDR3 comprises 15 residues. In germline, CDR1 is SGHTA, CDR2 FQGNSA. V was clipped by 3 bases and J by 3 bases; unmatched bases: 3. In DNA, the CDR3 is TGTGCCAGCAGCTTGACTAGCGGCGGCTACAATGAGCAGTTCTTC. Amino acids: CASSLTSGGYNEQFF.

The chain couples TRBV4-2 to TRBJ2-6, with TRBD1 matching over 8 bases. This CDR3 has 16 amino acids. V was clipped by 3 bases and J by 0 bases; unmatched bases: 1. CDR1 is LGHNA, CDR2 YNFKEQ, per germline. Here the CDR3 DNA reads TGTGCCAGCAGCCAGGGACAGGACTCTGGGGCCAACGTCCTGACTTTC. This encodes CASSQGQDSGANVLTF.

The chain has TRBV5-4 and TRBJ1-1; 7 nucleotides align to TRBD1. Germline values: CDR1 SGHNT, CDR2 YYREEE (reference sequence). The trim removed 4 bases at V and 7 bases at J, leaving 4 bases unmatched. This CDR3 spans 12 amino acids. CDR3: CASSMGQSEAFF. CDR3 DNA: TGTGCCAGCAGCATGGGACAGAGTGAAGCTTTCTTT.

V is TRBV5-5 and J is TRBJ2-1; TRBD2 is a possible D gene (6 bases). The germline V and J ends were trimmed by 4 bases and 3 bases, with 17 bases remaining between them. The CDR3 sequence is 16 residues long. The germline V gene encodes CDR1 SGHKS and CDR2 YYEKEE (reference sequence). CDR3 bases: TGTGCCAGCAGCCAAAGCCGGCCGGGACTCTACAATGAGCAGTTCTTC. This translates into CASSQSRPGLYNEQFF.

The chain has TRBV20-1 and TRBJ1-3; D gene unclear. V lost 3 bases to trimming and J lost 0 bases, with 12 bases between them. CDR1 is DFQATT, CDR2 SNEGSKA, per germline (reference sequence). There are 15 residues in the CDR3. CDR3 region: CSASRAGLSGNTIYF. The CDR3, as DNA: TGCAGTGCTAGTCGGGCAGGTCTCTCTGGAAACACCATATATTTT.

The CDR3 region has the DNA TGTGCCAGCAGCTTGGGTAGGGCGTACGAGCAGTACTTC. Translation gives CASSLGRAYEQYF. V usage is TRBV5-4 and J usage is TRBJ2-7; D remains unclear. V was clipped by 0 bases and J by 4 bases, with 8 bases between them. Germline V gene lookup returns CDR1 SGHNT and CDR2 YYREEE (reference sequence). The CDR3 totals 13 residues. Filled out from reference TRBV5-4 and TRBJ2-7, the complete variable domain reads ETGVTQSPTHLIKTRGQQVTLRCSSQSGHNTVSWYQQALGQGPQFIFQYYREEENGRGNFPPRFSGLQFPNYSSELNVNALELDDSALYLCASSLGRAYEQYFGPGTRLTVT.

The chain is built from TRBV6-6 and TRBJ2-4, with D possibly matching TRBD2 (5 bases). The CDR3 consists of 14 residues. Germline values: CDR1 MNHNY, CDR2 SVGAGI (reference sequence). With 0 bases removed from V and 8 bases from J, the gap between germline ends came to 11 bases. This CDR3 is CASSYSAGADIQYF. CDR3 in DNA: TGTGCCAGCAGTTACTCGGCGGGCGCAGACATTCAGTACTTC.

This chain links TRBV6-5 with TRBJ1-1; D may be TRBD1 (6 bases). V was trimmed by 4 bases and J by 10 bases, leaving 19 bases between them. The CDR3 has 14 amino acids. Germline loops: CDR1 MNHEY, CDR2 SVGAGI. Here the CDR3 reads CASSSNPGAGIAFF. The CDR3 nucleotides are TGTGCCAGCAGTTCCAACCCAGGGGCAGGTATAGCTTTCTTT.

The CDR3 here is CASRTGPDEQFF. The CDR3 bases are TGTGCCAGCAGGACAGGGCCCGATGAGCAGTTCTTC. The chain couples TRBV6-5 to TRBJ2-1; 7 positions agree with TRBD1. Germline lookup yields CDR1 MNHEY and CDR2 SVGAGI. V shed 6 bases and J 8 bases; nucleotides not matched to a gene: 4. The CDR3 extends over 12 amino acids.

This clone was counted a single time. The chain combines TRBV6-2 or TRBV6-3 with TRBJ2-3; TRBD1 is a possible D gene (6 bases). The V gene lost 0 bases and the J gene lost 2 bases, with 12 bases spanning the gap. Germline CDR1 and CDR2: MNHEY and SVGEGT. This CDR3 spans 16 amino acids. The CDR3 reads CASSYSGQGNTDTQYF. CDR3 bases: TGTGCCAGCAGTTACTCGGGGCAGGGGAACACAGATACGCAGTATTTT.

This clone was found once. The chain links TRBV7-9 to TRBJ2-3; D call uncertain. The CDR3 has 12 residues. The V and J ends lost 5 bases and 4 bases respectively, with 7 bases between them. Germline CDR1 is SEHNR and CDR2 is FQNEAQ (reference sequence). The CDR3 DNA sequence: TGTGCCAGCAGCCTAAAAGCAGATACGCAGTATTTT. As protein: CASSLKADTQYF.

Turning to this clone: Other DNA sequences from this sample encode an identical CDR3 as well. The chain carries TRBV5-1 and TRBJ1-5, with D possibly matching TRBD1 (5 bases). Per the germline V gene, CDR1 is SGHRS and CDR2 is YFSETQ. CDR3 length: 14 residues. The V end lost 4 bases, the J end lost 4 bases, and 12 bases lay between the germline ends. The CDR3 is CASSPGTGNQPQHF. Here the CDR3 DNA reads TGCGCCAGCAGCCCGGGGACGGGGAATCAGCCCCAGCATTTT.